The 31 T cell receptor beta chains below all came from one sample that was sequenced in a study of blood T cells in healthy people across ages. With a J-beta primer mix and a sample-barcoded 5' primer, a second PCR ran roughly 6 to 11 cycles. A single record per CDR3 protein comes from TCRdb applying MiXCR to the 5' RACE reads. The table shows around 1,900,000 distinct CDR3 sequences, with roughly two fifths occurring only once. Input material: blood. Every receptor here comes from a human donor in good health.

This chain links TRBV4-2 with TRBJ2-3; D tentatively reads TRBD1 or TRBD2 (5 bases each). The CDR3 has 17 residues. The germline V and J ends were trimmed by 3 bases and 1 base, with 17 bases remaining between them. In germline, CDR1 is LGHNA, CDR2 YNFKEQ. CDR3 protein: CASSQDAGTTRTDTQYF. The CDR3 DNA reads TGTGCCAGCAGCCAGGACGCCGGGACCACCCGCACAGATACGCAGTATTTT.

This clonotype showed up just a few times. The rearrangement links TRBV5-8 to TRBJ1-2; 8 bases are shared with TRBD1. Per the germline V gene, CDR1 is SGHTS and CDR2 is YDEGEE. The junction had 5 bases not matched to a gene; V was cut back by 2 bases and J by 5 bases. The CDR3 totals 14 residues. Here the CDR3 DNA reads TGTGCCAGCAGCTTTCAGGGGGCTGAGTATGGCTACACCTTC. It translates to CASSFQGAEYGYTF.

The J gene is TRBJ2-1, the V gene TRBV5-1, with TRBD1 as a possible D gene (5 bases). Germline CDR1 SGHRS, CDR2 YFSETQ. With 4 bases removed from V and 0 bases from J, the gap between germline ends came to 14 bases. This CDR3 spans 16 amino acids. The CDR3 region is CASSVRQTSSYNEQFF. The CDR3 bases are TGCGCCAGCAGCGTGAGACAGACGAGCTCCTACAATGAGCAGTTCTTC.

The V and J genes are TRBV3-1 and TRBJ2-7, with a possible D match to TRBD1 (5 bases). CDR1 is LGHDT, CDR2 YNNKEL, per germline (reference sequence). The CDR3 totals 13 residues. Trimming shortened V by 6 bases and J by 6 bases, and 15 bases separated the two germline ends. In nucleotides, the CDR3 is TGTGCCAGCAGTCTTGGGGCCAACAGCGAGCAGTACTTC. Encoded protein: CASSLGANSEQYF.

The sample holds a few counts of this clonotype. CDR3 nucleotide sequence: TGTGCCAGCAGCTTAGAGGGGACGAGTGAAAAACTGTTTTTT. Translation: CASSLEGTSEKLFF. The genes are TRBV7-8 and TRBJ1-4; tentative D call: TRBD1 (5 bases). CDR3 size: 14 residues. The germline V and J ends were trimmed by 1 base and 7 bases, with 10 bases remaining between them. From germline, CDR1 is SGHVS and CDR2 FQNEAQ. The whole variable domain, remainder taken from reference TRBV7-8 and TRBJ1-4, is GAGVSQSPRYKVAKRGQDVALRCDPISGHVSLFWYQQALGQGPEFLTYFQNEAQLDKSGLPSDRFFAERPEGSVSTLKIQRTQQEDSAVYLCASSLEGTSEKLFFGSGTQLSVL.

The chain is built from TRBV14 and TRBJ2-3; D is uncertain. Germline V CDR1 and CDR2: SGHDN, FVKESK. V lost 1 base and J 5 bases, leaving 10 bases between the germline ends. The CDR3 is 14 amino acids. CDR3 sequence: CASSQGFGGDTQYF. Written as DNA, the CDR3 is TGTGCCAGCAGCCAAGGTTTTGGCGGAGATACGCAGTATTTT.

The table lists this clonotype with a count of one. This chain joins TRBV28 and TRBJ2-2; no clear D gene. The CDR3 runs to 13 residues. Trimming left V 6 bases short and J 8 bases short, with 13 bases between. Germline values: CDR1 MDHEN, CDR2 SYDVKM. The CDR3 DNA is TGTGCCAGCAGACCTCACCCTGGAGGGGAGCTGTTTTTT. Translated: CASRPHPGGELFF.

The chain recombines TRBV20-1 with TRBJ2-3; TRBD2 matches at 12 bases. Trimming cost V 6 bases and J 4 bases; bases outside gene matches: 8. This CDR3 comprises 15 residues. Per germline, CDR1 DFQATT and CDR2 SNEGSKA (reference sequence). CDR3 amino acids: CSAPGLAGGADTQYF. CDR3 DNA: TGCAGTGCCCCGGGACTAGCGGGTGGGGCAGATACGCAGTATTTT.

In its sample, this clonotype was seen a few times. The CDR3 loop reads CASSTGGGNSPLHF. CDR3 DNA sequence: TGTGCCAGCAGTACGGGAGGGGGTAATTCACCCCTCCACTTT. The chain joins TRBV12-3 or TRBV12-4 to TRBJ1-6; D is possibly TRBD1 (6 bases). The V and J ends lost 5 bases and 6 bases respectively, with 11 bases between them. The CDR3 totals 14 residues.

This chain connects TRBV5-1 to TRBJ2-3, with 8 nucleotides matching TRBD1. Germline lookup yields CDR1 SGHRS and CDR2 YFSETQ. The CDR3 is made up of 15 amino acids. Trimming cost V 4 bases and J 3 bases; bases outside gene matches: 7. The CDR3 spells CASSPWTGRTDTQYF. The CDR3 coding sequence is TGCGCCAGCAGCCCGTGGACAGGGCGGACAGATACGCAGTATTTT.

There are a few counts of this clonotype. The V gene is TRBV7-2, the J gene TRBJ2-7; 13 nucleotides agree with TRBD2. Looked up from germline, CDR1 is SGHTA and CDR2 is FQGNSA. J gave up 8 bases and V 1 base, and 5 bases lay outside the gene matches. The CDR3 length is 15 residues. In DNA form, the CDR3 reads TGTGCCAGCAGCTTAGGGACTAGCGGGGGCTCCCAGCAGTACTTC. Encoded protein: CASSLGTSGGSQQYF. The variable domain in full, with the rest retrieved from reference TRBV7-2 and TRBJ2-7, is GAGVSQSPSNKVTEKGKDVELRCDPISGHTALYWYRQSLGQGLEFLIYFQGNSAPDKSGLPSDRFSAERTGGSVSTLTIQRTQQEDSAVYLCASSLGTSGGSQQYFGPGTRLTVT.

The CDR3 region is CASSQPWVQGRPQETQYF. DNA for the CDR3: TGCGCCAGCAGCCAGCCCTGGGTCCAAGGGAGGCCCCAAGAGACCCAGTACTTC. The chain combines TRBV4-1 with TRBJ2-5, with D tentatively TRBD2 (6 bases). V was cut by 3 bases and J by 1 base, with 21 bases left in between. This CDR3 comprises 18 residues. Germline values: CDR1 MGHRA, CDR2 YSYEKL.

The chain has TRBV27 and TRBJ1-2; 7 positions agree with TRBD1. The CDR3 extends over 14 amino acids. J lost 3 bases, V lost 6 bases, and 7 bases had no gene match. CDR1 MNHEY and CDR2 SMNVEV come from the germline V gene (reference sequence). The CDR3 here is CASRPLDRDYGYTF. The CDR3 DNA reads as TGTGCCAGCAGACCACTCGACAGGGACTATGGCTACACCTTC.

This clonotype was seen more than once but under ten times. The junction shows a germline mismatch at one end, possibly a read error. The chain couples TRBV7-2 to TRBJ2-5, with D perhaps matching TRBD1 or TRBD2 (5 bases each). Germline CDR1 SGHTA, CDR2 FQGNSA. CDR3 size: 15 residues. CDR3 in DNA: TGTGCCAGCGGCTTAGCGAAGGGGCCAGGCGAGACCCAGTACTTC. It specifies CASGLAKGPGETQYF.

The J gene is TRBJ1-4, the V gene TRBV7-3; D uncertain. Germline CDR1 reads SGHTA; CDR2 reads FQGTGA. Trimming pared 5 bases from V and 4 bases from J, leaving 8 bases between. The CDR3 sequence is 13 residues long. The CDR3 spells CASSQLINEKLFF. Here the CDR3 DNA reads TGTGCCAGCAGCCAATTGATTAATGAAAAACTGTTTTTT.

This clonotype was observed a few times. This chain links TRBV3-1 with TRBJ2-5; 12 nucleotides agree with TRBD2. There are 15 residues in the CDR3. The germline gives CDR1 LGHDT, CDR2 YNNKEL (reference sequence). V shed 6 bases, J shed 2 bases, and the junction held 4 bases outside the gene matches. For the CDR3, the DNA is TGTGCCAGCAGACTAGGACTAGCGGGGCAAGAGACCCAGTACTTC. Residues: CASRLGLAGQETQYF.

The chain has TRBV2 and TRBJ2-1; D is undetermined. In germline, CDR1 is SNHLY, CDR2 FYNNEI. Trimming took off 3 bases at V and 0 bases at J, with 18 bases between the two ends. The CDR3 consists of 18 residues. In DNA form, the CDR3 reads TGTGCCAGCAGTGAGATTTTGGACGGCGATACCTCCTACAATGAGCAGTTCTTC. Its translation is CASSEILDGDTSYNEQFF.

The chain employs TRBV27 and TRBJ1-2, with D maybe TRBD1 (5 bases). Germline CDR1 is MNHEY and CDR2 is SMNVEV (reference sequence). The CDR3 has 14 amino acids. The V end was cut by 7 bases, the J end by 9 bases, with 21 bases between. The CDR3: CASKTTGAPNRYTF. Here the CDR3 DNA reads TGTGCCAGCAAAACTACAGGCGCTCCTAATCGCTACACCTTC.

This clonotype was seen a few times. The rearrangement uses TRBV7-2 and TRBJ1-2; D unclear. With 1 base removed from V and 4 bases from J, the gap between germline ends came to 10 bases. Germline V gene sequence: CDR1 SGHTA, CDR2 FQGNSA. The CDR3 is made up of 14 amino acids. CDR3 nucleotides: TGTGCCAGCAGCTTAGGGGCCACTGGCTATGGCTACACCTTC. Its protein is CASSLGATGYGYTF.

This clonotype came up many times. CDR3 coding DNA: TGCAGCGTCACAGGGTGGGCTGGGGCCAACGTCCTGACTTTC. This translates into CSVTGWAGANVLTF. The chain joins TRBV29-1 to TRBJ2-6; D is perhaps TRBD1 (6 bases). Trimming cost V 6 bases and J 2 bases, with 11 bases left between them. CDR1 is SQVTM, CDR2 ANQGSEA, per germline. The CDR3 totals 14 residues.

On this clonotype: This sequence may be a read error, since a much larger clone differs from it by one base. A read error is likely, as this CDR3 ends without the conserved phenylalanine or tryptophan. The chain is built from TRBV29-1 and TRBJ2-5; D is unresolved. CDR1 is SQVTM, CDR2 ANQGSEA, per germline. V dropped 3 bases and J dropped 5 bases, with 10 bases sitting between them. The length of the CDR3 is 12 residues. The CDR3, as DNA: TGCAGCGTTGACATGTTAGGGGAGACCCAGTACGTC. It translates to CSVDMLGETQYV.

The rearrangement joins TRBV27 to TRBJ2-1; TRBD2 matches 8 bases. This CDR3 has 20 amino acids. Germline loops: CDR1 MNHEY, CDR2 SMNVEV (reference sequence). The V and J ends lost 6 bases and 8 bases, in that order; junction bases with no gene match: 27. The CDR3 DNA reads as TGTGCCAGCAGCACCCGACGCACTGAAGTAGCGGGAAATACGGGCTATGAGCAGTTCTTC. Residues: CASSTRRTEVAGNTGYEQFF.

The rearrangement uses TRBV12-3 or TRBV12-4 and TRBJ2-3; possibly TRBD2 for D (6 bases). The CDR3 length is 16 residues. The V gene lost 4 bases and the J gene lost 2 bases, with 16 bases spanning the gap. CDR3: CASSWGGRPNTDTQYF. In DNA, the CDR3 is TGTGCCAGCAGTTGGGGAGGCAGGCCTAACACAGATACGCAGTATTTT.

The table lists this clonotype with a few counts. The chain carries TRBV4-2 and TRBJ1-6; a possible D gene is TRBD1 (6 bases). The CDR3 runs to 17 residues. V was pared by 4 bases and J by 1 base, with 14 bases between. Germline CDR1 is LGHNA and CDR2 is YNFKEQ. The CDR3 reads CASSRPQGGSYNSPLHF. The CDR3 DNA is TGTGCCAGCAGCCGACCACAGGGCGGGTCCTATAATTCACCCCTCCACTTT.

This clonotype showed up just a few times. This chain uses TRBV5-5 with TRBJ2-7, with 10 bases matching TRBD1. This CDR3 region has 14 residues. Germline lookup yields CDR1 SGHKS and CDR2 YYEKEE (reference sequence). Unmatched junction bases numbered 7, after V lost 6 bases and J lost 4 bases. As DNA, the CDR3 is TGTGCCAGCACCCCGGGACAGGGGTTTTACGAGCAGTACTTC. Residues: CASTPGQGFYEQYF.

The V and J genes are TRBV6-1 and TRBJ2-7; D is ambiguous. Germline V gene data show CDR1 as MNHNS and CDR2 as SASEGT. Trimming removed 2 bases from V and 7 bases from J, with 12 bases in between. The CDR3 totals 13 residues. As DNA, the CDR3 is TGTGCCAGCAGTGAATTGTCAGAGATTGAGCAGTACTTC. This encodes CASSELSEIEQYF.

In this sample, this clonotype turned up many times. The rearrangement uses TRBV12-3 or TRBV12-4 and TRBJ1-2, with no clear D. The CDR3 totals 13 residues. Trimming shortened V by 1 base and J by 4 bases, and 7 bases separated the two germline ends. The CDR3 coding sequence is TGTGCCAGCAGTTTAGGGCAGTTCTATGGCTACACCTTC. Amino acids: CASSLGQFYGYTF.

In DNA form, the CDR3 reads TGTGCCAGCAGCTGGACCAGGGGTAGCACAGATACGCAGTATTTT. Translated, it gives CASSWTRGSTDTQYF. V is TRBV7-2 and J is TRBJ2-3; a weak D match, TRBD1 (6 bases). The CDR3 has 15 residues. Per germline, CDR1 SGHTA and CDR2 FQGNSA. V gave up 4 bases and J gave up 0 bases, with 11 bases separating them.

This clonotype has just a few counts. The CDR3 sequence is CASSQDLSGGRSGANVLTF. For the CDR3, the DNA is TGTGCCAGCAGCCAAGACCTGAGCGGGGGTCGCTCTGGGGCCAACGTCCTGACTTTC. This chain uses TRBV4-2 with TRBJ2-6; 8 nucleotides match TRBD2. The CDR3 is 19 residues long. CDR1 and CDR2 (germline): LGHNA, YNFKEQ. Losses at the gene ends were 0 bases for V and 0 bases for J; bases not matched to a gene: 7.

Note on this clonotype: One end of the junction does not line up with germline, which may come from a read error. The chain combines TRBV4-2 with TRBJ2-7; D gene uncertain. There are 15 residues in the CDR3. The germline V gene has CDR1 LGHNA and CDR2 YNFKEQ. The CDR3 region is CAGSQGLGTRYEQYF. CDR3 in DNA: TGTGCCGGCAGCCAAGGGTTAGGAACGAGATACGAGCAGTACTTC.

This rearrangement joins TRBV29-1 to TRBJ2-1, with D perhaps matching TRBD1 (6 bases). The ends were cut back, 6 bases at V and 7 bases at J, with 13 bases in the middle. CDR1 is SQVTM and CDR2 is ANQGSEA in the germline V gene. This CDR3 contains 12 residues. CDR3 DNA sequence: TGCAGCGTAGGGGGTACAGAGAATGAGCAGTTCTTC. Its protein product is CSVGGTENEQFF.